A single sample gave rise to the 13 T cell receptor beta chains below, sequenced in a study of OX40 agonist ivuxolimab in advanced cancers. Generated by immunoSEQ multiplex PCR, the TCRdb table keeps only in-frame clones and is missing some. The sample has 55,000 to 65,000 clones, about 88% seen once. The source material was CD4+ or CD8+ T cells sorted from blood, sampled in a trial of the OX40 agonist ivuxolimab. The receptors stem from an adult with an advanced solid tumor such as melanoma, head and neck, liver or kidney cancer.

The CDR3 DNA reads TGCGCCAGCAGCTCATCTAGCGTTGGAGGGGGTGAGCAGTTCTTC. Encoded protein: CASSSSSVGGGEQFF. The gene calls are TRBV5-1 and TRBJ2-1; D is possibly TRBD1 or TRBD2 (6 bases each). V was shortened by 3 bases and J by 9 bases, with 19 bases between the two germline ends. The CDR3 covers 15 residues. The germline V gene encodes CDR1 SGHRS and CDR2 YFSETQ.

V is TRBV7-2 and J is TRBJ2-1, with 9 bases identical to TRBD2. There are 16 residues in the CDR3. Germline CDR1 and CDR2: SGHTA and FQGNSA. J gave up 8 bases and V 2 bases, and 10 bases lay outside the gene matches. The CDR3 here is CASSLRAGGPFHEQFF. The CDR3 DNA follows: TGTGCCAGCAGCTTAAGGGCGGGAGGGCCGTTCCATGAGCAGTTCTTC.

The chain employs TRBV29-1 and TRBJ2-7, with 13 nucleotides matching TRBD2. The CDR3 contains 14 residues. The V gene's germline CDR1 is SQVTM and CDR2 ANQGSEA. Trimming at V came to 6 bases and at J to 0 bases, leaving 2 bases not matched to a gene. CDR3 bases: TGCAGCGTGGGGACTAGCGGGGCCTCCTACGAGCAGTACTTC. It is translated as CSVGTSGASYEQYF.

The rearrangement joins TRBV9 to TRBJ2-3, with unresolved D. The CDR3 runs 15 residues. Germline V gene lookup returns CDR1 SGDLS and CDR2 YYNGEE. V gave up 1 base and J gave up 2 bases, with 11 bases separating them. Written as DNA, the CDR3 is TGTGCCAGCAGCGTACTCGCCTCTCTCACAGATACGCAGTATTTT. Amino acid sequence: CASSVLASLTDTQYF.

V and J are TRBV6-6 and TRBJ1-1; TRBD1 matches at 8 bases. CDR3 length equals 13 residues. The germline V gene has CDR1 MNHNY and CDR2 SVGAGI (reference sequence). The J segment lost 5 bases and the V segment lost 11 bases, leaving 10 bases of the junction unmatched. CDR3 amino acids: CASTTTGGTEAFF. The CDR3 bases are TGTGCCTCGACTACAACAGGGGGGACTGAAGCTTTCTTT.

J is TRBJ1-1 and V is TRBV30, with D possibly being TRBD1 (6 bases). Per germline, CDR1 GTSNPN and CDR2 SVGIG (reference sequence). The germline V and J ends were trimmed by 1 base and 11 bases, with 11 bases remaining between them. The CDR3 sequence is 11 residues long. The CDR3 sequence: CAWSGGAAAFF. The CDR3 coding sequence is TGTGCCTGGAGTGGGGGGGCGGCGGCTTTCTTT.

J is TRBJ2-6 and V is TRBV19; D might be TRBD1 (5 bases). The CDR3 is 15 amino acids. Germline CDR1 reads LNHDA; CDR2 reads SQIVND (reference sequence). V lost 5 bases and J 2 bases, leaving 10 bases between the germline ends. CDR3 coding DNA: TGTGCCAGTAGTTTCCAGGGTGCTGGGGCCAACGTCCTGACTTTC. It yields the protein CASSFQGAGANVLTF.

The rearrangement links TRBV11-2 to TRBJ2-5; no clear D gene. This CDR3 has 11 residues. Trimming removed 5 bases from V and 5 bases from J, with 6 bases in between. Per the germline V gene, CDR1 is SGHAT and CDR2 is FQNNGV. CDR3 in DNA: TGTGCCAGCAGCCTTCAGGAGACCCAGTACTTC. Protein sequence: CASSLQETQYF.

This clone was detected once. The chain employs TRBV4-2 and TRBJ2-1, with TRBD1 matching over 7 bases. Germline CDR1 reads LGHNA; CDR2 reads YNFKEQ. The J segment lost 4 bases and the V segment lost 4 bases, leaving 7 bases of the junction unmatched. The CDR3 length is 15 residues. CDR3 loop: CASSRPGGTYNEQFF. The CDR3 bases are TGTGCCAGCAGCCGGCCAGGGGGAACTTACAATGAGCAGTTCTTC.

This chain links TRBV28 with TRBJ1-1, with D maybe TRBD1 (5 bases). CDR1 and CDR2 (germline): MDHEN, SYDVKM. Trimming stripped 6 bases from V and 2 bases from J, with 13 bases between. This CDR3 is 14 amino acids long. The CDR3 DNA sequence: TGTGCCAGCAGGGTGGGGGTTGGTAACACTGAAGCTTTCTTT. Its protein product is CASRVGVGNTEAFF.

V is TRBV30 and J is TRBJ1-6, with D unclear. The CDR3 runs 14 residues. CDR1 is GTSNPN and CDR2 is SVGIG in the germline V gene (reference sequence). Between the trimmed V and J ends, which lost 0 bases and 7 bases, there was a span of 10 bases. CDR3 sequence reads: CAWSVFVGNSPLHF. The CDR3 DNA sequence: TGTGCCTGGAGTGTCTTCGTAGGGAATTCACCCCTCCACTTT.

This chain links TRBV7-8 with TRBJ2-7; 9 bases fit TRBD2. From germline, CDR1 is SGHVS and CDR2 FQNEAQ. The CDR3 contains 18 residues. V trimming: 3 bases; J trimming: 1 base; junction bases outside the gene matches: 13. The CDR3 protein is CASSFGSAGGVGSYEQYF. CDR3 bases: TGTGCCAGCAGCTTCGGGTCAGCGGGAGGTGTGGGGTCCTACGAGCAGTACTTC.

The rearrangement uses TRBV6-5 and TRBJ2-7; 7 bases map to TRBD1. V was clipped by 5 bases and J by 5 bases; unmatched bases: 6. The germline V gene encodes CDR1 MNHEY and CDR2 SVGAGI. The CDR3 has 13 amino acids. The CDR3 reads CASSPTGSDEQYF. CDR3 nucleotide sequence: TGTGCCAGCAGTCCGACAGGGTCTGACGAGCAGTACTTC.